A selection of T cell receptor beta chains follows, all from one sample in a study of blood T cell repertoires in COVID-19. Some clones are missing from TCRdb's copy, which holds only in-frame ones; the method was immunoSEQ multiplex PCR. The table includes about 380,000 clones, about 88% detected once. Sequenced sample: PBMCs or T cells enriched from blood (not recorded which). Receptors were obtained from a woman younger than 30 who had recovered from COVID-19. CDR3s include the opening cysteine and the closing phenylalanine or tryptophan. Fields, in order: CDR3 protein, CDR3 DNA, J gene, clone size, D gene, V gene. A D gene is named only where the DNA matches it firmly. Rows give clone size only sometimes, using once, few, many, or a class for an expanded clone.

CASRTGLYEQYF TGTGCCAGCAGGACAGGACTCTACGAGCAGTACTTC TRBJ2-7 . . TRBV25-1
CASSLAPWDRPIMNTEAFF TGTGCCAGCAGCTTAGCCCCCTGGGACAGGCCGATTATGAACACTGAAGCTTTCTTT TRBJ1-1 . TRBD1 TRBV7-8
CASSIQGGNQPQHF TGTGCCAGTAGTATACAGGGCGGCAATCAGCCCCAGCATTTT TRBJ1-5 . . TRBV19
CASSLGAGGSYEQYF TGTGCCAGCAGCTTAGGGGCTGGGGGGTCCTACGAGCAGTACTTC TRBJ2-7 . . TRBV13
CASTLGQGANYGYTF TGTGCCAGCACCTTAGGACAGGGTGCTAACTATGGCTACACCTTC TRBJ1-2 . TRBD1 TRBV6-5
CASSLEAGTNQPQHF TGTGCCAGCAGCTTAGAGGCAGGAACCAATCAGCCCCAGCATTTT TRBJ1-5 . . TRBV7-6
CASSYGGLGSYNEQFF TGTGCCAGCAGTTACGGAGGACTGGGCTCCTACAATGAGCAGTTCTTC TRBJ2-1 few . TRBV6-5
CASSPRTATNTEAFF TGTGCCAGCTCACCGAGGACAGCGACGAACACTGAAGCTTTCTTT TRBJ1-1 . . TRBV18
CASSSGDRGLNSPLHF TGTGCCAGCAGCTCGGGGGACAGGGGGCTTAATTCACCCCTCCACTTT TRBJ1-6 . TRBD1 TRBV5-4
CASSSQGVRYNSPLHF TGTGCCAGCAGTTCCCAAGGGGTACGGTATAATTCACCCCTCCACTTT TRBJ1-6 . . TRBV27
CASSRAGDEQFF TGTGCCAGCAGTAGAGCGGGGGATGAGCAGTTCTTC TRBJ2-1 . TRBD2 TRBV2
CASSPESDYGYTF TGTGCCAGTAGTCCCGAGAGTGACTATGGCTACACCTTC TRBJ1-2 once . TRBV19
CASSSDRGPYEQYF TGTGCCAGCAGCTCCGACAGGGGTCCCTACGAGCAGTACTTC TRBJ2-7 . TRBD1 TRBV5-4
CASRGTAPYEQYF TGTGCCAGCAGAGGGACAGCTCCCTACGAGCAGTACTTC TRBJ2-7 . TRBD1 TRBV2
CASRSQGAEDYGYTF TGTGCCAGCAGATCGCAGGGGGCGGAGGACTATGGCTACACCTTC TRBJ1-2 . TRBD1 TRBV28
CASMRRYSPLHF TGTGCCAGCATGAGAAGATATTCACCCCTCCACTTT TRBJ1-6 . . TRBV6-5
CASSYQSRVLTEAFF TGTGCCAGCAGTTACCAAAGTCGGGTTCTCACTGAAGCTTTCTTT TRBJ1-1 . . TRBV6-5
CAWTPGTGELHF TGTGCCTGGACCCCCGGGACAGGGGAACTCCACTTT TRBJ1-6 . TRBD1 TRBV30
CASSLIGDPNYEQYF TGCGCCAGCAGCTTGATCGGAGATCCCAACTACGAGCAGTACTTC TRBJ2-7 . . TRBV5-1
CASSFRAGILTHYEQYF TGTGCCAGCAGTTTTCGGGCAGGGATCTTAACACACTACGAGCAGTACTTC TRBJ2-7 . . TRBV27
CSASRVTGFTDTQYF TGCAGTGCTAGTCGTGTGACAGGCTTCACAGATACGCAGTATTTT TRBJ2-3 . . TRBV20-1
CASSFGDGIYEQYF TGTGCCAGCAGTTTTGGAGACGGAATCTACGAGCAGTACTTC TRBJ2-7 once . TRBV27
CASSERRSRGEKLFF TGTGCCAGCAGTGAAAGGCGGTCAAGAGGAGAAAAACTGTTTTTT TRBJ1-4 few . TRBV2
CASSPEDQKLFF TGTGCCAGCAGTCCAGAGGATCAAAAACTGTTTTTT TRBJ1-4 . . TRBV6-2/TRBV6-3
CASTFGGVGRSYEQYF TGTGCCAGCACCTTTGGGGGGGTGGGGAGGAGTTACGAGCAGTACTTC TRBJ2-7 . TRBD2 TRBV7-2
CVGEDSNGYTF TGTGTCGGGGAGGATAGTAATGGCTACACCTTC TRBJ1-2 . . TRBV18
CASRDQGTSGPWDTQYF TGTGCCAGTCGGGACCAGGGGACTAGCGGGCCCTGGGATACGCAGTATTTT TRBJ2-3 . TRBD2 TRBV19
CASSQDLWAAGLNTEAFF TGTGCCAGCAGCCAAGATTTATGGGCAGCGGGTTTGAACACTGAAGCTTTCTTT TRBJ1-1 . . TRBV3-1/TRBV3-2
CASSPTDREETQYF TGCGCCAGCAGCCCGACCGACAGGGAAGAGACCCAGTACTTC TRBJ2-5 . TRBD1 TRBV4-1
CASSLWGGNQPQHF TGTGCCAGCAGCTTGTGGGGGGGCAATCAGCCCCAGCATTTT TRBJ1-5 few . TRBV5-5
CASSLRDRVETEAFF TGTGCCAGCAGCTTGCGGGACAGGGTAGAAACTGAAGCTTTCTTT TRBJ1-1 . TRBD1 TRBV5-4
CASSQDGQYQPQHF TGTGCCAGCAGCCAAGATGGGCAGTATCAGCCCCAGCATTTT TRBJ1-5 . . TRBV3-1/TRBV3-2
CASSFGEKTQYF TGCGCCAGCAGCTTTGGGGAGAAGACCCAGTACTTC TRBJ2-5 . . TRBV5-1
CASSESYEQYF TGCGCCAGCTCGGAGTCCTACGAGCAGTACTTC TRBJ2-7 . . TRBV5-1
CASSESRLAGGLSYEQYF TGCGCCAGCAGTGAGTCGAGGCTAGCGGGGGGACTCTCCTACGAGCAGTACTTC TRBJ2-7 . TRBD2 TRBV10-2
CASSEGLAGGTIFSTDTQYF TGTGCCAGCAGCGAGGGACTAGCGGGGGGAACGATTTTTAGCACAGATACGCAGTATTTT TRBJ2-3 . TRBD2 TRBV9
CASSTGQGTEAFF TGTGCCAGTAGTACAGGGCAGGGCACTGAAGCTTTCTTT TRBJ1-1 . . TRBV19
CASSDYLMRSYEKLFF TGTGCCAGCAGTGATTACCTCATGAGGTCGTATGAAAAACTGTTTTTT TRBJ1-4 . . TRBV6-4
CASSLDRTSYNEQFF TGTGCCAGCAGCTTAGACCGGACATCCTACAATGAGCAGTTCTTC TRBJ2-1 . . TRBV7-9
CASSLAGRSPDSPLHF TGTGCCAGCAGCCTAGCTGGGAGAAGCCCGGATTCACCCCTCCACTTT TRBJ1-6 . . TRBV27
CASSQDSQGATEAFF TGCGCCAGCAGCCAAGACTCGCAGGGGGCCACTGAAGCTTTCTTT TRBJ1-1 . TRBD1 TRBV4-3
CASSLEGLGGYTF TGTGCCAGCAGCTTAGAGGGGTTGGGTGGCTACACCTTC TRBJ1-2 . . TRBV7-8
CASSSRQNQETQYF TGTGCCAGCAGCTCCCGACAGAACCAAGAGACCCAGTACTTC TRBJ2-5 once . TRBV7-2
CASGSSRGELFF TGTGCCAGCGGGTCTAGCCGCGGGGAGCTGTTTTTT TRBJ2-2 . . TRBV2
CASSPGPGQGNNQPQHF TGTGCCAGCAGCCCCGGGCCGGGACAGGGGAACAATCAGCCCCAGCATTTT TRBJ1-5 . TRBD1 TRBV7-9
CASSRQGALKDLYGYTF TGTGCCAGTAGTCGACAGGGAGCCCTAAAGGACCTCTATGGCTACACCTTC TRBJ1-2 many TRBD1 TRBV19
CASKDRTGNTGELFF TGTGCCAGCAAAGATAGGACAGGGAACACCGGGGAGCTGTTTTTT TRBJ2-2 . TRBD1 TRBV2
CASSFRPRGTGRTNEKLFF TGTGCCAGCAGCTTCAGGCCCCGAGGGACAGGGCGGACTAATGAAAAACTGTTTTTT TRBJ1-4 . TRBD1 TRBV7-9
CASSSRDRVQGSGNTIYF TGTGCCAGCAGCTCCCGGGACAGGGTCCAAGGATCTGGAAACACCATATATTTT TRBJ1-3 . TRBD1 TRBV7-9
CASSPDILNYGYTF TGTGCCAGCTCACCCGACATCCTTAACTATGGCTACACCTTC TRBJ1-2 . . TRBV18
CASSLWNGGLGTSGESTDTQYF TGCGCCAGCAGCTTGTGGAATGGGGGGCTTGGGACTAGCGGGGAGAGCACAGATACGCAGTATTTT TRBJ2-3 . TRBD2 TRBV5-1
CASSSTYQPSGGDYNEQFF TGTGCCAGCAGTTCAACTTACCAACCAAGCGGGGGGGATTACAATGAGCAGTTCTTC TRBJ2-1 . TRBD2 TRBV28
CAWSRSGEKLFF TGTGCCTGGAGTAGGAGTGGGGAAAAACTGTTTTTT TRBJ1-4 . . TRBV30
CASSFRTSGLNRDTQYF TGTGCCAGCAGCTTTAGAACTAGCGGGTTGAATAGGGATACGCAGTATTTT TRBJ2-3 . TRBD2 TRBV13
CASRGTGGVSSPLHF TGTGCCAGCAGGGGGACGGGGGGCGTTAGTTCACCCCTCCACTTT TRBJ1-6 . . TRBV9